The rows below give T cell receptor beta chains drawn from one sample of a study of OX40 agonist ivuxolimab in advanced cancers. Clones were sequenced by immunoSEQ multiplex PCR, and TCRdb holds only the in-frame ones, with some missing. The table records approximately 77,000 clones, 90% of them present only once. The source material was CD4+ or CD8+ T cells sorted from blood, sampled in a trial of the OX40 agonist ivuxolimab. All receptors come from an adult with an advanced solid tumor such as melanoma, head and neck, liver or kidney cancer. The CDR3 runs from the conserved cysteine through the conserved F or W. D genes are given only for firm matches. Rows may omit the clone size; those that give it use once, few, many or a size class.

CDR3nt | CDR3aa | d_gene | len | abundance | j_gene | v_gene
TGTGCCAGCTCACCATCACAGGGACCCGGATCTATCTACGAGCAGTACTTC | CASSPSQGPGSIYEQYF | NA | 17 | NA | TRBJ2-7 | TRBV18
TGTGCCAGCAGTGAAGTCGGCGGGGACTATGGCTACACCTTC | CASSEVGGDYGYTF | NA | 14 | NA | TRBJ1-2 | TRBV6-1
TGTGCCAGCAGTTTTTCGGCGTCAATCAGCCAAGAGACCCAGTACTTC | CASSFSASISQETQYF | NA | 16 | NA | TRBJ2-5 | TRBV28
TGTGCCAGCAGCGCCACTAGCGGTGCGAACGAGCAGTACTTC | CASSATSGANEQYF | TRBD2 | 14 | NA | TRBJ2-7 | TRBV7-6
TGTGCCAGTAGTAAGGGCGGCCAGCGGTTAAGCTCCTACAATGAGCAGTTCTTC | CASSKGGQRLSSYNEQFF | NA | 18 | NA | TRBJ2-1 | TRBV19
TGTGCCAGCAGCTCACAGGGAGTGGGGACCGGGGAGCTGTTTTTT | CASSSQGVGTGELFF | NA | 15 | NA | TRBJ2-2 | TRBV11-2
TGTGCCAGTAGTATAGACAGGGGTTACGAGCAGTACTTC | CASSIDRGYEQYF | NA | 13 | NA | TRBJ2-7 | TRBV19
TGTGCCAGCAGCATGACAGGGGGCGCGCTCAATGAGCAGTTCTTC | CASSMTGGALNEQFF | TRBD1 | 15 | NA | TRBJ2-1 | TRBV11-3
TGTGCCAGCAGTTACTCAAGGGGGAACACTGAAGCTTTCTTT | CASSYSRGNTEAFF | NA | 14 | NA | TRBJ1-1 | TRBV6-5
TGCGCCAGCAGCCACGGAAGGGGGGCGTTCTATGGCTACACCTTC | CASSHGRGAFYGYTF | NA | 15 | NA | TRBJ1-2 | TRBV4-1
TGCGCCAGCAGCCAAGCGTCGGTTGGACTCTACGAGCAGTACTTC | CASSQASVGLYEQYF | NA | 15 | NA | TRBJ2-7 | TRBV4-1
TGTGCCAGCAGCTTCCCCTCCGGGGCCAGAAGGAACGCTTTCTTT | CASSFPSGARRNAFF | NA | 15 | NA | TRBJ1-1 | TRBV5-4
TGTGCCAGCAGCCCAGAGGGGAGCTCCTATAATTCACCCCTCCACTTT | CASSPEGSSYNSPLHF | NA | 16 | few | TRBJ1-6 | TRBV7-9
TGTGCCAGCAGTTTATATATGGGAGGCTATGGCTACACCTTC | CASSLYMGGYGYTF | NA | 14 | NA | TRBJ1-2 | TRBV27
TGTGCCAGCAGCAAGGACGGGTCGAACACTGAAGCTTTCTTT | CASSKDGSNTEAFF | NA | 14 | NA | TRBJ1-1 | TRBV11-3
TGTGCCAGCAGTACCCCGCAAGGGGCAGATACGCAGTATTTT | CASSTPQGADTQYF | NA | 14 | NA | TRBJ2-3 | TRBV28
TGTGCCAGCAGCCCGGGGACTAGCCGCCCTTTACCCTACAATGAGCAGTTCTTC | CASSPGTSRPLPYNEQFF | TRBD2 | 18 | NA | TRBJ2-1 | TRBV11-3
TGTGCCAGCAGCTTCATCGGGGTGAACACCGGGGAGCTGTTTTTT | CASSFIGVNTGELFF | NA | 15 | NA | TRBJ2-2 | TRBV7-2
TGTGCCAGCAGGCCCTTGGGGGAGGCGGCCGGGGAGCTGTTTTTT | CASRPLGEAAGELFF | NA | 15 | NA | TRBJ2-2 | TRBV6-6
TGTGCCAGCAGCCAAGGGACGGCAGATACGCAGTATTTT | CASSQGTADTQYF | NA | 13 | NA | TRBJ2-3 | TRBV4-2
TGTGCCAGCAGTACAGCGGGAGGGACTCTTGGGACCGGGGAGCTGTTTTTT | CASSTAGGTLGTGELFF | TRBD2 | 17 | NA | TRBJ2-2 | TRBV11-3
TGCGCCAGCAGCTTGTGGGGGGAGGAAGGTGGCTACACCTTC | CASSLWGEEGGYTF | NA | 14 | NA | TRBJ1-2 | TRBV5-1
TGTGCCAGCAGCGCCAGCGGGGAGACCCAGTACTTC | CASSASGETQYF | NA | 12 | NA | TRBJ2-5 | TRBV7-8
TGTGCCAGCACCGGAGCGAATAGCGGGTCGGTGCGGAATGAGCAGTTCTTC | CASTGANSGSVRNEQFF | TRBD2 | 17 | NA | TRBJ2-1 | TRBV2
TGTGCCAGCAGCCGCGGGACAGGGGGTCCAGATACGCAGTATTTT | CASSRGTGGPDTQYF | TRBD1 | 15 | NA | TRBJ2-3 | TRBV5-4
TGTGCCAGCAGCCTAACACAGGGTGGATGGGGATGGGACACTGAAGCTTTCTTT | CASSLTQGGWGWDTEAFF | NA | 18 | NA | TRBJ1-1 | TRBV21-1
TGTGCCAGCAGTTTTGAGGGGGCGAACACCGGGGAGCTGTTTTTT | CASSFEGANTGELFF | NA | 15 | NA | TRBJ2-2 | TRBV6-6
TGTGCCAGCAGTGTTTTTGGGACAGGGGTCACTGAAGCTTTCTTT | CASSVFGTGVTEAFF | TRBD1 | 15 | NA | TRBJ1-1 | TRBV6-1
TGTGCCAGCAGCTTGTATCAGGGTGGAAGCTACACCTTC | CASSLYQGGSYTF | NA | 13 | NA | TRBJ1-2 | TRBV5-4
TGTGCCAGCTCACCACCGGGACAGAGAGAGACCCAGTACTTC | CASSPPGQRETQYF | TRBD1 | 14 | NA | TRBJ2-5 | TRBV18
TGTGCCAGCAGTTTGGACAGGGCCATATACAATGAGCAGTTCTTC | CASSLDRAIYNEQFF | TRBD1 | 15 | NA | TRBJ2-1 | TRBV27
TGTGCCAGCAGCCAATCCGGGACAGGGGGTGGGAGGCAGTTCTTC | CASSQSGTGGGRQFF | TRBD1 | 15 | NA | TRBJ2-1 | TRBV7-6
TGTGCCAGCGAATTTGGGGGGGCATCGGAAGCTTTCTTT | CASEFGGASEAFF | NA | 13 | NA | TRBJ1-1 | TRBV6-5
TGTGCCAGCAGCTTAGGAGAAACACACGAGACCCAGTACTTC | CASSLGETHETQYF | NA | 14 | NA | TRBJ2-5 | TRBV5-4
TGTGCCAAACTGAGACAGGGGCGGGAACTAGCCAAAAACATTCAGTACTTC | CAKLRQGRELAKNIQYF | TRBD1 | 17 | NA | TRBJ2-4 | TRBV28
TGTGCCAGCAGCCCGGACAGTTTTATTTCACCCCTCCACTTT | CASSPDSFISPLHF | NA | 14 | once | TRBJ1-6 | TRBV7-8
TGTGCCAGCATACGCGGACAGGGGGAGACTGAAGCTTTCTTT | CASIRGQGETEAFF | TRBD1 | 14 | NA | TRBJ1-1 | TRBV6-1
TGCGCCAGCAGCCCCGGGACAGGGGGCGGCCTTGCCTACGAGCAGTACTTC | CASSPGTGGGLAYEQYF | TRBD1 | 17 | few | TRBJ2-7 | TRBV5-1
TGTGCCAGCAGTCTACCGAATCAGGGGTCCTATGGCTACACCTTC | CASSLPNQGSYGYTF | NA | 15 | NA | TRBJ1-2 | TRBV28
TGTGCCAGAAGCTTGGTCCGGAATAGCAATCAGCCCCAGCATTTT | CARSLVRNSNQPQHF | NA | 15 | NA | TRBJ1-5 | TRBV5-3
TGTGCCATCAGTGAGACTAGCGGGAGCACAGATACGCAGTATTTT | CAISETSGSTDTQYF | TRBD2 | 15 | NA | TRBJ2-3 | TRBV10-3